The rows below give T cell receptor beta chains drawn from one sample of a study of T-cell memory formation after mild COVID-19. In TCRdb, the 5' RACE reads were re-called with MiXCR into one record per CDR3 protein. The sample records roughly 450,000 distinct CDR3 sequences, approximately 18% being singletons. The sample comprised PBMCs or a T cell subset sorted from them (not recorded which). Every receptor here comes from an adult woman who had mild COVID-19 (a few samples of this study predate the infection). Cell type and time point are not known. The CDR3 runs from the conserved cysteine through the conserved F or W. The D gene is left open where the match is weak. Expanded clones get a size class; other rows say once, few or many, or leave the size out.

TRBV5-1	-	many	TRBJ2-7	CASSSTTGTLTYEQYF	TGCGCCAGCAGCTCAACTACCGGGACCCTTACCTACGAGCAGTACTTC
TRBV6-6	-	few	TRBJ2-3	CASSLVAGVVTDTQYF	TGTGCCAGCAGTTTGGTGGCAGGGGTTGTTACAGATACGCAGTATTTT
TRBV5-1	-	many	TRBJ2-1	CASSLGTDNEQFF	TGCGCCAGCAGCTTGGGGACAGACAATGAGCAGTTCTTC
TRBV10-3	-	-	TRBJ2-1	CAISDGGHNEQFF	TGTGCCATCAGTGATGGTGGGCACAATGAGCAGTTCTTC
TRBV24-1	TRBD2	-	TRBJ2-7	CATSDAISGSMHEQYF	TGTGCCACCAGTGATGCTATCAGCGGGAGTATGCACGAGCAGTACTTC
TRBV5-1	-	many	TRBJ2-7	CASSYAPRGTYEQYF	TGCGCCAGCAGCTACGCCCCCCGGGGAACCTACGAGCAGTACTTC
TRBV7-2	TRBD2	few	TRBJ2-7	CASSSTSGRASEQYF	TGTGCCAGCAGCTCCACTAGCGGGAGGGCGTCCGAGCAGTACTTC
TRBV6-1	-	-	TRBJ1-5	CASSEDPGPVQPQHF	TGTGCCAGCAGTGAAGACCCGGGGCCGGTTCAGCCCCAGCATTTT
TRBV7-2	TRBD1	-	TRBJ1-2	CASNPRGQPWSYGYTF	TGTGCCAGCAACCCACGGGGACAGCCATGGAGTTATGGCTACACCTTC
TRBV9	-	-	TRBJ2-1	CASSVATGDLFF	TGTGCCAGCAGCGTAGCGACAGGTGATCTGTTCTTC
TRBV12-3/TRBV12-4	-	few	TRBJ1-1	CASSPRKGTEAFF	TGTGCCAGCAGTCCCCGCAAGGGCACTGAAGCTTTCTTT
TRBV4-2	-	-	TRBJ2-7	CASSQDGNSRGSDEQYF	TGTGCCAGCAGCCAAGATGGGAATAGTCGGGGATCGGACGAGCAGTACTTC
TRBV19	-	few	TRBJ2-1	CASSLAGGGLSGYNEQFF	TGTGCCAGTAGCCTTGCTGGAGGAGGGCTTAGCGGATACAATGAGCAGTTCTTC
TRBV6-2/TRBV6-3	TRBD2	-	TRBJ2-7	CASSLNLAGPGDYEQYF	TGTGCCAGCAGTTTAAACCTAGCGGGACCGGGGGACTACGAGCAGTACTTC
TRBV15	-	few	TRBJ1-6	CATSRDLSSPLHF	TGTGCCACCAGCAGAGATCTATCATCACCCCTCCACTTT
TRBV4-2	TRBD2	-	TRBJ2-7	CASSLTGTSGIYEQYF	TGTGCCAGCAGCCTGACCGGGACTAGCGGGATATACGAGCAGTACTTC
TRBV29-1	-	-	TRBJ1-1	CSVGGLMNTEAFF	TGCAGCGTTGGTGGTCTGATGAACACTGAAGCTTTCTTT
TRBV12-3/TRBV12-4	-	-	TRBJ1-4	CASSLVTGNEKLFF	TGTGCCAGCAGTTTAGTCACAGGGAATGAAAAACTGTTTTTT
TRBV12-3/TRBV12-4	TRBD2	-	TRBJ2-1	CASSVPSGGYNEQFF	TGTGCCAGCAGTGTCCCTAGCGGGGGCTACAATGAGCAGTTCTTC
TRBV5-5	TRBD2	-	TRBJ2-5	CASSLAGARYQETQYF	TGTGCCAGCAGCTTAGCGGGGGCCAGGTACCAAGAGACCCAGTACTTC
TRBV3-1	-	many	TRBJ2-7	CASSQQGAWPHEQYF	TGTGCCAGCAGCCAACAGGGCGCGTGGCCCCACGAGCAGTACTTC
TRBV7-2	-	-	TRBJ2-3	CASSSLPSEVPQYF	TGTGCCAGCAGCTCCTTACCCTCAGAGGTCCCGCAGTATTTT
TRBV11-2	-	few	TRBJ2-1	CASSPASGLGEQFF	TGTGCCAGCAGCCCCGCCTCGGGCCTAGGGGAGCAGTTCTTC
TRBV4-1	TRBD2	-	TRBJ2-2	CASSQDYSGNAPGELFF	TGCGCCAGCAGCCAAGATTATAGCGGGAATGCCCCCGGGGAGCTGTTTTTT
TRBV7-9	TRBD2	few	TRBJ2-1	CASRWGTSGNNEQFF	TGTGCCAGCCGGTGGGGGACTAGCGGTAACAATGAGCAGTTCTTC
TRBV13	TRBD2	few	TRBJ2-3	CASSLGRRGGATQYF	TGTGCCAGCAGCTTAGGTCGGCGGGGGGGCGCTACGCAGTATTTT
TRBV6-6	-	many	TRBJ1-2	CASSYSRLLNYGYTF	TGTGCCAGCAGTTACTCAAGACTGCTAAACTATGGCTACACCTTC
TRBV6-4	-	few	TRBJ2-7	CASSVTSKYYEQYF	TGTGCCAGCAGTGTAACTAGCAAATACTACGAGCAGTACTTC
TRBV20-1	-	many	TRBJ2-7	CSAEDLGRSYEQYF	TGCAGTGCCGAAGACCTCGGGCGCTCCTACGAGCAGTACTTC
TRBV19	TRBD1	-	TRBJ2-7	CASSMGTGQYEQYF	TGTGCCAGTAGTATGGGGACAGGGCAGTACGAGCAGTACTTC
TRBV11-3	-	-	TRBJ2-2	CASSQRGGDYNTGELFF	TGTGCCAGCAGCCAAAGAGGCGGTGACTACAACACCGGGGAGCTGTTTTTT